These 17 T cell receptor beta chains originate from one sample sequenced in a study of T cell repertoires in cytomegalovirus infection. MiXCR, applied by TCRdb to the reads, yields one record per CDR3 protein. In the table there are approximately 1,000,000 distinct CDR3 sequences, roughly 30% of which are singletons. Their recognized antigens are unknown. The sample in question was cultured CD8+ T cells from PBMCs, obtained from culture after CMV antigen stimulation. Source of these receptors: a human donor in good health (CMV status not recorded). Some clones in this sample may be carry-over from other donors' samples.

This chain joins TRBV11-1 and TRBJ2-1; perhaps TRBD2 as D (6 bases). V was trimmed by 4 bases and J by 4 bases, leaving 17 bases between them. The CDR3 totals 16 residues. In germline, CDR1 is SGHAT, CDR2 FQDESV (reference sequence). This chain's CDR3 is CASSWVGPAGYNEQFF. The DNA of the CDR3 is TGTGCCAGCAGCTGGGTGGGGCCCGCGGGATACAATGAGCAGTTCTTC. The entire variable domain, with the rest obtained from reference TRBV11-1 and TRBJ2-1, is as follows: EAEVAQSPRYKITEKSQAVAFWCDPISGHATLYWYRQILGQGPELLVQFQDESVVDDSQLPKDRFSAERLKGVDSTLKIQPAELGDSAMYLCASSWVGPAGYNEQFFGPGTRLTVL.

Points on this clonotype: Germline and junction disagree at one end, which may indicate a read error. The J gene is TRBJ1-6, the V gene TRBV27; D is uncertain. Germline values: CDR1 MNHEY, CDR2 SMNVEV (reference sequence). CDR3 length: 16 residues. The CDR3 nucleotides are TGTGCCAGCACCCCCCTCGGTGCGTTCTATAATTTACCCCTCCACTTT. This gives the protein CASTPLGAFYNLPLHF.

This clonotype was seen many times. CDR3 DNA: TGTGCCAGCAGAGCACCGGGACTAGCTATCGAGACCCAGTACTTC. Translation gives CASRAPGLAIETQYF. The genes are TRBV7-9 and TRBJ2-5; 9 bases are shared with TRBD2. The CDR3 has 15 residues. CDR1 and CDR2 from the germline V gene are SEHNR and FQNEAQ (reference sequence). Trimming took 6 bases from V and 5 from J; bases not matched to a gene: 10.

Comments on this clonotype: A read error may account for a junction end that differs from germline. This rearrangement joins TRBV4-3 to TRBJ2-2, with 7 bases identical to TRBD2. This CDR3 has 17 amino acids. Germline V gene sequence: CDR1 LGHNA, CDR2 YSLEER. CDR3 bases: TGCGCCAGCACCCAACTAAACCTTGGGGGGGGCACCGGGGAGCTGTTTTTT. This sequence encodes CASTQLNLGGGTGELFF.

V gene TRBV12-3 or TRBV12-4 combines with J gene TRBJ1-1; weak D call: TRBD1 (5 bases). V was pared by 5 bases and J by 0 bases, with 16 bases between. This CDR3 spans 16 amino acids. CDR3 nucleotide sequence: TGTGCCAGCAGTACTAGCGCCCAGGGAGTGAACACTGAAGCTTTCTTT. Its protein product is CASSTSAQGVNTEAFF.

The chain uses TRBV6-1 and TRBJ1-1, with TRBD1 as a possible D gene (5 bases). The CDR3 has 17 amino acids. V lost 2 bases to trimming and J lost 0 bases, with 16 bases between them. Germline CDR1 MNHNS, CDR2 SASEGT. CDR3 nucleotide sequence: TGTGCCAGCAGTGAAATGGCAGGGTTCGGAATGAACACTGAAGCTTTCTTT. Residues: CASSEMAGFGMNTEAFF.

The genes are TRBV6-1 and TRBJ1-2, with D perhaps TRBD1 (5 bases). Germline CDR1 MNHNS, CDR2 SASEGT. The CDR3 totals 11 residues. V was cut by 3 bases and J by 7 bases, with 6 bases left in between. This CDR3 is CASSEGGGYTF. For the CDR3, the DNA is TGTGCCAGCAGTGAGGGGGGTGGCTACACCTTC.

This clonotype was counted at least ten times. The chain joins TRBV7-9 to TRBJ1-5; 7 bases agree with TRBD1. The junction had 4 bases not matched to a gene; V was cut back by 5 bases and J by 3 bases. The germline V gene encodes CDR1 SEHNR and CDR2 FQNEAQ (reference sequence). The CDR3 totals 14 residues. CDR3 DNA sequence: TGTGCCAGCAGCCCGGGACAGTTCAATCAGCCCCAGCATTTT. Translation: CASSPGQFNQPQHF.

This clonotype was recorded once. The chain joins TRBV19 to TRBJ1-5, with 10 nucleotides matching TRBD1. The CDR3 spans 18 residues. V lost 5 bases to trimming and J lost 0 bases; unmatched junction nucleotides: 10. Per germline, CDR1 LNHDA and CDR2 SQIVND (reference sequence). CDR3 amino acids: CASSSKDRGGYSNQPQHF. In DNA, the CDR3 is TGTGCCAGTAGTTCGAAGGACAGGGGGGGATATAGCAATCAGCCCCAGCATTTT.

This clonotype was counted at least ten times. The chain has TRBV7-2 and TRBJ2-7, with 8 positions matching TRBD2. Trimming at V came to 2 bases and at J to 2 bases, leaving 8 bases not matched to a gene. Germline CDR1 is SGHTA and CDR2 is FQGNSA. CDR3 length: 16 amino acids. The chain's CDR3 is CASSLRERGPPYEQYV. In DNA form, the CDR3 reads TGTGCCAGCAGCTTAAGGGAGCGGGGGCCTCCCTACGAGCAGTACGTC.

At least ten counts were recorded for this clonotype. The chain recombines TRBV7-9 with TRBJ1-4, with D possibly matching TRBD1 (6 bases). V was cut by 5 bases and J by 13 bases, with 20 bases left in between. CDR3 size: 14 residues. Germline CDR1 and CDR2: SEHNR and FQNEAQ (reference sequence). Here the CDR3 DNA reads TGTGCCAGCAGCGGGGGGACATCCGATGTCGGACTGTTTTTT. It specifies CASSGGTSDVGLFF.

This chain connects TRBV4-1 to TRBJ1-2; D not resolved. Trimming shortened V by 0 bases and J by 7 bases, and 15 bases separated the two germline ends. The germline CDR1 and CDR2 sequences are MGHRA and YSYEKL. CDR3 length: 15 residues. The CDR3 region is CASSQELWVSGGYTF. CDR3 sequence (DNA): TGCGCCAGCAGCCAAGAGTTATGGGTTTCGGGTGGCTACACCTTC.

There are many counts of this clonotype. This CDR3 is CASSYDLAGGETGELFF. CDR3 nucleotide sequence: TGTGCCAGCAGTTACGACCTAGCGGGGGGTGAAACCGGGGAGCTGTTTTTT. V gene TRBV6-5 combines with J gene TRBJ2-2; 11 bases are shared with TRBD2. Trimming took 2 bases from V and 5 from J; bases not matched to a gene: 7. The CDR3 contains 17 residues. Looked up from germline, CDR1 is MNHEY and CDR2 is SVGAGI.

This clonotype was counted a few times. Here the CDR3 DNA reads TGTGCCAGCAGCCCGGCGGGGGCCCTCACAGATACGCAGTATTTT. As protein: CASSPAGALTDTQYF. The chain combines TRBV6-5 with TRBJ2-3; weak D call: TRBD2 (7 bases). The ends were cut back, 6 bases at V and 2 bases at J, with 15 bases in the middle. The CDR3 loop spans 15 amino acids. Germline lookup yields CDR1 MNHEY and CDR2 SVGAGI.

CDR3 coding DNA: TGTGCCAGCAGCTTTGGGACTAGCCACAATGAGCAGTTCTTC. It specifies CASSFGTSHNEQFF. The genes are TRBV7-9 and TRBJ2-1, with 9 nucleotides matching TRBD2. Germline V gene lookup returns CDR1 SEHNR and CDR2 FQNEAQ (reference sequence). The CDR3 runs 14 residues. Trimming at V came to 3 bases and at J to 5 bases, leaving 2 bases not matched to a gene.

In this sample, this clonotype turned up a few times. The chain joins TRBV3-1 to TRBJ1-2; TRBD1 matches at 10 bases. This CDR3 has 13 amino acids. The J segment lost 8 bases and the V segment lost 4 bases, leaving 4 bases of the junction unmatched. Looked up from germline, CDR1 is LGHDT and CDR2 is YNNKEL (reference sequence). In DNA form, the CDR3 reads TGTGCCAGCAGCCGGGACAGGGGAGGCGGCTACACCTTC. Encoded protein: CASSRDRGGGYTF.

The V call is TRBV27, the J call TRBJ1-2, with D unclear. This CDR3 region has 15 residues. The germline CDR1 and CDR2 sequences are MNHEY and SMNVEV (reference sequence). V dropped 2 bases and J dropped 5 bases, with 15 bases sitting between them. The CDR3 region is CASSLRHGTLYGYTF. DNA for the CDR3: TGTGCCAGCAGTTTAAGGCACGGAACCTTGTATGGCTACACCTTC.